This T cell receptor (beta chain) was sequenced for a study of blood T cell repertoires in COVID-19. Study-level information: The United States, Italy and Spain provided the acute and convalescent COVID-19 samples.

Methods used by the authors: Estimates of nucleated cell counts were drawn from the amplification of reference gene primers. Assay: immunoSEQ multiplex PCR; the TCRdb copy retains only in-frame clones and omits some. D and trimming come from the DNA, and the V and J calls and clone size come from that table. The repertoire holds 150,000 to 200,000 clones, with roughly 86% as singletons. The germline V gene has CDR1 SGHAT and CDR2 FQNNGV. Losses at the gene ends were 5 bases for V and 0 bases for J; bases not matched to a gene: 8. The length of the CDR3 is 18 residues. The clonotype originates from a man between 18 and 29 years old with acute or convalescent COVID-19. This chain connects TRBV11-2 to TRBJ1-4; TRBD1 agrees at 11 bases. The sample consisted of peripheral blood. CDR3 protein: CASSLGQGARATNEKLFF. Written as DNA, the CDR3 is TGTGCCAGCAGCCTCGGACAGGGGGCGAGAGCAACTAATGAAAAACTGTTTTTT.